A selection of T cell receptor beta chains follows, all from one sample in a study of blood T cell repertoires in COVID-19. TCRdb keeps only in-frame clones here, not all; method: immunoSEQ multiplex PCR. Altogether roughly 210,000 clones are present, 80% to 90% being singletons, with the ten largest covering approximately 7.2%. The sequenced sample consisted of PBMCs or T cells enriched from blood (not recorded which). Receptors were obtained from a man aged 25-45 years in a cohort exposed to, infected with or recovered from COVID-19 (not recorded which). CDR3s include the opening cysteine and the closing phenylalanine or tryptophan. The D gene is left open where the match is weak. The size entry is marked missing in some rows and otherwise reads once, few, many or a size class.

j_call | clone_size | v_call | d_call | cdr3_aa | cdr3_nt
TRBJ2-7 | - | TRBV29-1 | - | CSVGGSYEQYF | TGCAGCGTTGGCGGGTCCTACGAGCAGTACTTC
TRBJ2-3 | - | TRBV6-2/TRBV6-3 | TRBD2 | CASSRVASGIKSDTQYF | TGTGCCAGCAGTAGGGTGGCTAGCGGGATAAAGTCAGATACGCAGTATTTT
TRBJ1-1 | once | TRBV7-9 | TRBD1 | CASKISGGTEAFF | TGTGCCAGCAAAATTTCAGGGGGGACTGAAGCTTTCTTT
TRBJ2-1 | - | TRBV29-1 | - | CSVGRLASSEGQFF | TGCAGCGTTGGTAGGCTAGCGAGTTCCGAAGGGCAGTTCTTC
TRBJ2-2 | once | TRBV28 | TRBD1 | CASSLGDRNTGELFF | TGTGCCAGCAGTTTGGGGGACAGAAACACCGGGGAGCTGTTTTTT
TRBJ2-5 | - | TRBV10-3 | TRBD2 | CAIRDRLAGGRGETQYF | TGTGCCATCAGGGATAGACTAGCGGGAGGTCGCGGAGAGACCCAGTACTTC
TRBJ2-3 | - | TRBV24-1 | TRBD2 | CATSDSAGTSRFTDTQYF | TGTGCCACCAGTGATTCCGCCGGGACTAGTCGGTTCACAGATACGCAGTATTTT
TRBJ2-1 | once | TRBV4-2 | - | CASSHPTGVDEQFF | TGTGCCAGCAGCCACCCTACGGGGGTGGATGAGCAGTTCTTC
TRBJ1-2 | - | TRBV19 | - | CASSRRQTNYGYTF | TGTGCCAGTAGTCGGAGGCAGACAAACTATGGCTACACCTTC
TRBJ2-7 | - | TRBV12-2 | - | CASRPLASLYEQYF | TGTGCAAGTCGCCCTCTAGCCAGCCTCTACGAGCAGTACTTC
TRBJ2-7 | - | TRBV4-1 | - | CASSQAGFGSYEQYF | TGCGCCAGCAGCCAAGCAGGTTTCGGCTCCTACGAGCAGTACTTC
TRBJ2-3 | - | TRBV5-1 | - | CASSILELRPDTQYF | TGCGCCAGCAGCATATTGGAGTTGAGGCCAGATACGCAGTATTTT
TRBJ1-1 | - | TRBV18 | - | CASSQTESNTEAFF | TGTGCCAGCTCACAAACAGAATCGAACACTGAAGCTTTCTTT
TRBJ2-7 | - | TRBV28 | TRBD1 | CASSPPGTGNYEQYF | TGTGCCAGCAGTCCGCCCGGGACAGGTAACTACGAGCAGTACTTC
TRBJ1-2 | - | TRBV28 | TRBD1 | CASRQGTYGYTF | TGTGCCAGCAGACAGGGGACGTATGGCTACACCTTC
TRBJ1-2 | - | TRBV19 | - | CASSIMGLGGYTF | TGTGCCAGTAGTATAATGGGTCTAGGAGGCTACACCTTC
TRBJ2-3 | - | TRBV9 | - | CASSPFLGLSRSTDTQYF | TGTGCCAGCAGCCCCTTTTTAGGACTTTCGAGGAGCACAGATACGCAGTATTTT
TRBJ1-4 | - | TRBV7-9 | TRBD1 | CASSPGQVMRVANEKLFF | TGTGCCAGCAGCCCCGGACAGGTCATGCGGGTAGCTAATGAAAAACTGTTTTTT
TRBJ2-7 | - | TRBV14 | TRBD2 | CASSQDLGGGGTSYEQYF | TGTGCCAGCAGCCAAGATCTCGGCGGCGGGGGAACCTCGTACGAGCAGTACTTC
TRBJ1-2 | - | TRBV5-1 | - | CASSLNRVTNYGYTF | TGCGCCAGCAGCTTGAACAGAGTAACTAACTATGGCTACACCTTC
TRBJ2-7 | - | TRBV7-2 | TRBD2 | CASSLSFGRDEQYF | TGTGCCAGCAGCTTAAGCTTTGGGAGGGACGAGCAGTACTTC
TRBJ2-5 | - | TRBV10-1 | - | CASSETGVRETQYF | TGCGCCAGCAGTGAAACGGGAGTCAGAGAGACCCAGTACTTC
TRBJ1-2 | - | TRBV25-1 | - | CASSLWGGKLKHGYTF | TGTGCCAGCAGTCTATGGGGAGGGAAGTTGAAGCATGGCTACACCTTC
TRBJ2-1 | once | TRBV9 | - | CASSLFPEASEQFF | TGTGCCAGCAGCCTATTTCCGGAAGCGAGTGAGCAGTTCTTC
TRBJ2-2 | - | TRBV27 | TRBD2 | CASSLKSFRLAGDDGELFF | TGTGCCAGCAGTTTAAAGTCTTTTCGACTAGCGGGAGATGACGGGGAGCTGTTTTTT
TRBJ2-1 | - | TRBV18 | TRBD2 | CASSPLAGGYNEQFF | TGTGCCAGCTCACCACTAGCGGGAGGATACAATGAGCAGTTCTTC
TRBJ1-1 | - | TRBV5-1 | - | CASSLTEGRPNTEAFF | TGCGCCAGCAGCTTGACTGAGGGAAGACCGAACACTGAAGCTTTCTTT
TRBJ1-5 | - | TRBV28 | TRBD1 | CASRSDLRDSHF | TGTGCCAGCAGGTCAGACCTCCGGGACAGCCATTTT
TRBJ1-5 | - | TRBV6-2/TRBV6-3 | - | CASSSLLREAPRQPQHF | TGTGCCAGCAGTTCCCTTTTGAGAGAGGCGCCAAGGCAGCCCCAGCATTTT
TRBJ1-2 | few | TRBV28 | - | CASTPHRADGYTF | TGTGCCAGCACCCCGCACAGGGCAGATGGCTACACCTTC
TRBJ2-3 | - | TRBV10-2 | - | CASSVPRSPSTDTQYF | TGCGCCAGCAGTGTCCCTAGGAGCCCTAGCACAGATACGCAGTATTTT
TRBJ1-5 | - | TRBV11-2 | TRBD1 | CASSLASQGAINQPQHF | TGTGCCAGCAGCTTAGCTTCCCAGGGGGCGATTAATCAGCCCCAGCATTTT
TRBJ2-7 | - | TRBV20-1 | TRBD1 | CSASSVDRVYEQYF | TGCAGTGCTAGTAGCGTAGACAGGGTCTACGAGCAGTACTTC
TRBJ2-3 | once | TRBV3-1/TRBV3-2 | - | CASSQGGGTDTQYF | TGTGCCAGCAGCCAAGGAGGAGGCACAGATACGCAGTATTTT
TRBJ1-5 | - | TRBV6-6 | TRBD1 | CASSRSSGTGYNQPQHF | TGTGCCAGCAGCCGATCTTCCGGGACAGGGTATAATCAGCCCCAGCATTTT
TRBJ2-7 | - | TRBV19 | TRBD1 | CASSRGTGDPYEQYF | TGTGCCAGTAGTAGAGGGACAGGGGATCCCTACGAGCAGTACTTC
TRBJ2-1 | - | TRBV6-2/TRBV6-3 | TRBD2 | CASNPGLANEQFF | TGTGCCAGCAACCCGGGACTAGCAAATGAGCAGTTCTTC